This T cell receptor (beta chain) was found in a study of blood T cells in healthy people across ages. CDR1 is DFQATT, CDR2 SNEGSKA, per germline (reference sequence). This CDR3 region has 16 residues. Trimming removed 0 bases from V and 0 bases from J, with 13 bases in between. Primed by a sample-barcoded 5' primer and a J-beta primer mix, a second PCR proceeded for about 7 to 11 cycles. TCRdb processed the 5' RACE reads anew with MiXCR; each CDR3 protein has one entry. The sample contains more than 1,400,000 distinct CDR3 sequences, 42% of which appear only once. The gene calls are TRBV20-1 and TRBJ2-3; D unresolved. The clonotype was recovered from a woman between 18 and 29 years old in good health. Source material: blood. The CDR3 region has the DNA TGCAGTGCTAGAGATGGATTGGCCCAAAGCACAGATACGCAGTATTTT. Protein sequence: CSARDGLAQSTDTQYF.